This entry is about one T cell receptor beta chain. This clone was observed a handful of times. Its antigen specificity is not known. Base qualities are missing; no much larger clone stands one base away. This sample is drawn from a study of Ad26.COV2.S vaccination and SARS-CoV-2 variants (dated by TCRdb to 2020 to 2022). Regarding the research as a whole: Donors in the vaccine arm were drawn from COV1001, a phase I-IIa trial of Ad26.COV2.S in healthy adults that was multicentre, randomized, double-blind and placebo-controlled. Dosing of Ad26.COV2.S was intramuscular, at either 5x10^10 or 1x10^11 viral particles, delivered as one shot or as two shots spaced 56 days apart. The specificity and breadth of SARS-CoV-2-reactive T cell receptors after Ad26.COV2.S vaccination were assessed by TCRbeta repertoire sequencing. The TCR-sequenced set comprised approximately 30 samples: about 19 Ad26.COV2.S vaccine recipients, 5 placebo recipients and 8 SARS-CoV-2 convalescent individuals. Participants in the trial were split at random into five groups of five each, receiving low-dose or high-dose Ad26.COV2.S once or twice, or else placebo on both occasions. Investigators remained blinded to trial group allocation during experiments and outcome assessment.

TCRbeta CDR3 regions were sequenced with the immunoSEQ Assay. After extraction, genomic DNA underwent amplification by bias-controlled multiplex PCR, followed by high-throughput sequencing. In the authors' own workflow: Collapsing and filtering of sequences were performed to quantify the absolute abundance of each unique TCRbeta CDR3 region. T cell fraction was estimated by normalizing TCRbeta template counts to usable DNA, with usable DNA measured through amplification of reference genes found in all nucleated cells. Repertoire TCRs were annotated as SARS-CoV-2-specific when V gene, CDR3 amino acid sequence and J gene were exactly matched to a known reactive TCR set. The reference SARS-CoV-2 TCR set was obtained from MIRA and was filtered for enrichment in COVID-19-positive ImmuneCODE repertoires, whereby public or cross-reactive TCRs were removed. Using the MIRA antigens, annotated TCRs were further analysed by specific ORF or by position within an ORF. Breadth was defined as the number of annotated unique rearrangements divided by the total number of unique productive rearrangements, and depth was defined as the summed frequency of the annotated unique rearrangements. Two-sided Wilcoxon rank-sum tests were applied when comparing TCR breadth between groups. The clones in this table, taken by TCRdb from immuneACCESS, are in-frame only. Not every clone is retained; where verified, under half of the shortfall comes from an unresolved V gene, and the cause of the rest is unknown. The V and J calls and the clone size are those of that table, but D and trimming were determined from the DNA. This sample gives 450,000 to 550,000 clones in total; nearly 90% of them show up just once. Together, the top ten hold more than 1.5% of the sample.

The CDR3 covers 16 residues, taking in both the cysteine and the phenylalanine. CDR3 DNA only is kept here, 48 bases in frame from base 1. In the germline V gene, CDR1 corresponds to SGHRS and CDR2 to YFSETQ. Trimming leaves V shorter by 3 bases and J shorter by 6 bases, with the junction holding 13 bases beyond the gene matches. The label giving this sample's treatment or condition can be read as: about 20 received Ad26.COV2.S at low or high dose, single or two shots; five or six received placebo; per-sample allocation not given. Repertoires of vaccine and placebo recipients were sequenced from samples taken on day 63 after the first injection. Between 29 July and 7 August 2020, Cohort 1b enrolled 25 adults aged 18-55 years at one site in Boston, USA. Ad26.COV2.S was a replication-incompetent adenovirus type 26 vector expressing a prefusion-stabilized SARS-CoV-2 spike protein from the original Wuhan strain.

Points the paper makes about the study in general: The study was not powered to compare responses between vaccine doses or regimens. The authors noted that the TCR breadth and depth analyses may have underestimated total T cell responses. After vaccination, substantial breadth of spike-specific CD8+ and CD4+ T cell responses was reported. Non-spike TCR breadth was comparable between vaccine and placebo recipients, consistent with the vaccine containing only spike. Higher spike-specific TCR breadth was observed in Ad26.COV2.S recipients than in placebo recipients (P = 0.0014).

This TCR derives from a person between 18 and 60 years old who received the Ad26.COV2.S COVID-19 vaccine or a placebo. The V gene is TRBV5-1 and the J gene is TRBJ2-3, and 7 junction bases match TRBD2. Material: peripheral blood, obtained in a trial of Ad26.COV2.S vaccine versus placebo. The CDR3 corresponds to CASSSGNAGAGDTQYF. Read as DNA, the sequence is TGCGCCAGCAGCTCTGGTAATGCGGGAGCCGGGGATACGCAGTATTTT.